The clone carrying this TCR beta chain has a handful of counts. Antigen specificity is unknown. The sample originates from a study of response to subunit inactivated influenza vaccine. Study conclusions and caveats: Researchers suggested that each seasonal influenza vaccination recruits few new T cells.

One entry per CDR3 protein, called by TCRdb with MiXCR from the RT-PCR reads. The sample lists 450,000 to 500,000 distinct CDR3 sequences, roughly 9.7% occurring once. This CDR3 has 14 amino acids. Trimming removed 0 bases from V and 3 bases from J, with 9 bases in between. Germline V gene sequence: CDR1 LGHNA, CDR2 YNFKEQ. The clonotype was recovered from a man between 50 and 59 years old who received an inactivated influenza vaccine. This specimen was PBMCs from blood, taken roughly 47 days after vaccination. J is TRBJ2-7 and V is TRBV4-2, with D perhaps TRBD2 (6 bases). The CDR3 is CASSQDGGIYEQYF. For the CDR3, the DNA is TGTGCCAGCAGCCAAGATGGGGGGATCTACGAGCAGTACTTC.